One T cell receptor (beta chain) is described in this entry. The antigen remains unidentified. These data come from a study of cytomegalovirus exposure and HLA in healthy donors. Study-wide points: Whilst most TCR sequences proved rare, a subset of public TCRs occurred across many donors. The presence/absence work took it that sequencing depth was about the same across donors. The later analysis indicated that the majority of CMV-associated TCR beta chains appeared HLA-restricted. The likely explanation for a cluster of highly shared sequence variants was sequencing artifact.

Researchers ran the PCR with 60 Vbeta and 13 Jbeta primers. This table comes from immunoSEQ multiplex PCR, and its TCRdb copy is limited to in-frame clones, with some not included. Of approximately 220,000 clones detected, approximately 82% appear once; the ten largest clones hold approximately 0.6%. Germline-derived CDR1 and CDR2 are LNHDA and SQIVND (reference sequence). There are 13 residues in the CDR3. V shed 8 bases and J shed 0 bases, with 11 bases lying between them. The specimen was PBMCs. The chain combines TRBV19 with TRBJ2-7, with D maybe TRBD1 (5 bases). This clonotype was sampled from a man between 18 and 35 years old in good health and CMV-seronegative. CDR3 loop: CASGAYSSYEQYF. In DNA, the CDR3 is TGTGCCAGTGGGGCGTATAGCTCCTACGAGCAGTACTTC.